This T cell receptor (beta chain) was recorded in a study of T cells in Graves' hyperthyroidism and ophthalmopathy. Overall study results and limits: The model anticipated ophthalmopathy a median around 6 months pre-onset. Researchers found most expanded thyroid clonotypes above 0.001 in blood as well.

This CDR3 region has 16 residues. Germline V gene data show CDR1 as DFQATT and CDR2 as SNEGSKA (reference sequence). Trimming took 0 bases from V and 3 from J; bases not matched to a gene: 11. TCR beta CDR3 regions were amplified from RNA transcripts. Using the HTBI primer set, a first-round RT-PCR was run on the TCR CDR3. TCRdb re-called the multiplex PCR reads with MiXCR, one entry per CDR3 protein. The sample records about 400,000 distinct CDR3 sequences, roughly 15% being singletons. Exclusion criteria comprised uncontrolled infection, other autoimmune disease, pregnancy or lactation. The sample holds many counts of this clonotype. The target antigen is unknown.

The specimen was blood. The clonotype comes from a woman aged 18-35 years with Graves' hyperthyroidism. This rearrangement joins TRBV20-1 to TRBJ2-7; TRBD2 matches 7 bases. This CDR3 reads CSARDRRRGTFYEQYF. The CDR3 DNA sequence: TGCAGTGCTAGAGATCGGCGGCGGGGGACCTTCTACGAGCAGTACTTC.